The sequence of this T cell receptor (beta chain) was determined in a study of T-cell reconstitution after alpha-beta-depleted transplantation in children. Study-wide results and caveats: The study reportedly traced alpha-beta T cells about two months after transplant to several hundred expanded graft clones.

This clonotype was found a few times. Its antigen is not known. The CDR3 consists of 15 residues. V lost 7 bases and J 7 bases, leaving 19 bases between the germline ends. Per germline, CDR1 MNHEY and CDR2 SVGEGT. The TCRbeta library was prepared with unique molecular identifiers. One entry per CDR3 protein results from TCRdb running MiXCR on the PCR reads. Here the sample spans about 600,000 distinct CDR3 sequences, over 10% being singletons. This specimen was PBMCs, mostly from graft donor cells, taken 360 days after TCRalphabeta/CD19-depleted stem cell transplant. The receptor was isolated from a male patient younger than 18 who had a stem cell transplant for acute myeloid leukemia, so the T cells may come from the graft donor. The genes are TRBV6-2 or TRBV6-3 and TRBJ1-4; D remains unclear. The CDR3 reads CASTDPGMLSEKLFF. The CDR3 DNA sequence: TGTGCCAGCACCGACCCCGGGATGCTATCTGAAAAACTGTTTTTT.